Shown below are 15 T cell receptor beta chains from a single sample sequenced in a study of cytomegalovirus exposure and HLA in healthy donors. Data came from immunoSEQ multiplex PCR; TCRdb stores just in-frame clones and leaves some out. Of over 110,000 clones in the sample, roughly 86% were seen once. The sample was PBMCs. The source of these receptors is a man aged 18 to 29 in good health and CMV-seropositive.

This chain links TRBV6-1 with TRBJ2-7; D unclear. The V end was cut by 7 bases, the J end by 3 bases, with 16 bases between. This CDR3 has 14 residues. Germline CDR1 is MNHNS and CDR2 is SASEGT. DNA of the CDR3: TGTGCCAGCACGATACGTTGGTCGAGCTACGAGCAGTACTTC. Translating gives CASTIRWSSYEQYF.

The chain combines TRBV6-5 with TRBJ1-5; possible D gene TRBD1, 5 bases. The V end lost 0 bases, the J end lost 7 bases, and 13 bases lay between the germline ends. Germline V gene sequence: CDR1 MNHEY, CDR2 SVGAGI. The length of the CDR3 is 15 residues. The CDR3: CASSYSVQDNQPQHF. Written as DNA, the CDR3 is TGTGCCAGCAGTTACTCGGTTCAGGACAACCAGCCCCAGCATTTT.

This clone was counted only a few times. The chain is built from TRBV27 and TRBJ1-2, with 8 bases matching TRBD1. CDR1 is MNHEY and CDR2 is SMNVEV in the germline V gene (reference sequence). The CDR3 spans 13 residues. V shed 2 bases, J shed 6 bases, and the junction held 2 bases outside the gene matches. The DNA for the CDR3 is TGTGCCAGCAGTTTACGGACAGGGAATGGCTACACCTTC. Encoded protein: CASSLRTGNGYTF.

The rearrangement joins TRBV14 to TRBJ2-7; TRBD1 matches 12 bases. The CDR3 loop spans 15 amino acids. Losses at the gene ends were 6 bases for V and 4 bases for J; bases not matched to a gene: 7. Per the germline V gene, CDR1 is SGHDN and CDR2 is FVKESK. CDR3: CASRPGQGAGYEQYF. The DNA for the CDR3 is TGTGCCAGCAGACCGGGACAGGGGGCAGGGTACGAGCAGTACTTC.

Here the CDR3 DNA reads TGTGCCACCAGCAGAGGAGCCGCAATCTCTAACTATGGCTACACCTTC. Protein sequence: CATSRGAAISNYGYTF. This sequence joins TRBV15 and TRBJ1-2; no clear D gene. V was cut by 1 base and J by 0 bases, with 12 bases left in between. The CDR3 has 16 residues. Germline CDR1 is LNHNV and CDR2 is YYDKDF (reference sequence).

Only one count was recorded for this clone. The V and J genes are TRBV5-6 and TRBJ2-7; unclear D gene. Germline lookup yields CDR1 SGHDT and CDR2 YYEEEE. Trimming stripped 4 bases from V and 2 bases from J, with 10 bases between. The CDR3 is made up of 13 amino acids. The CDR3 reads CASSQQDTYEQYF. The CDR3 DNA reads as TGTGCCAGCAGCCAGCAGGATACCTACGAGCAGTACTTC.

CDR3 region: CASSEGQGASYEQYF. CDR3 sequence (DNA): TGTGCCAGCAGTGAGGGACAGGGGGCCTCCTACGAGCAGTACTTC. V usage is TRBV2 and J usage is TRBJ2-7; TRBD1 aligns across 12 bases. CDR3 length equals 15 residues. Germline CDR1 reads SNHLY; CDR2 reads FYNNEI. With V trimmed by 3 bases and J by 0 bases, 0 bases remained unmatched.

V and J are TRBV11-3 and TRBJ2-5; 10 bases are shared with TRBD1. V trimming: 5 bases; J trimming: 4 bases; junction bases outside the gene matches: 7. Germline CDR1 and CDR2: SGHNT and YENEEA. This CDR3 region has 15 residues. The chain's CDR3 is CASSTGQGIRETQYF. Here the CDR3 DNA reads TGTGCCAGCAGCACGGGACAGGGGATTCGAGAGACCCAGTACTTC.

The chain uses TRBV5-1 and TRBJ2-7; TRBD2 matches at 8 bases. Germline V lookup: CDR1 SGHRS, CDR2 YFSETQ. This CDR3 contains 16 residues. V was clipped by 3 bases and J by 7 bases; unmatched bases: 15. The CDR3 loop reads CASSSSGGKNVREQYF. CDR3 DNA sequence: TGCGCCAGCAGCTCCTCGGGGGGGAAGAATGTACGAGAGCAGTACTTC.

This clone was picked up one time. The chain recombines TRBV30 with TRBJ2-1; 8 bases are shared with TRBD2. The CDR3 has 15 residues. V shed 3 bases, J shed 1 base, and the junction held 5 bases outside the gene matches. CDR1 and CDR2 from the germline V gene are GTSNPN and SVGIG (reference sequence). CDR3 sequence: CAWRVAGGSYNEQFF. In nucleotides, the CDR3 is TGTGCCTGGAGAGTGGCGGGAGGTTCCTACAATGAGCAGTTCTTC.

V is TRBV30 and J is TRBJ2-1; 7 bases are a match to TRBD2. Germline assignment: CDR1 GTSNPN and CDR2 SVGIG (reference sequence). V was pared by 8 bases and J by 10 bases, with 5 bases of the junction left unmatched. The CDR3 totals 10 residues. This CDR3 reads CAGGELEQFF. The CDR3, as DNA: TGTGCCGGGGGGGAACTGGAGCAGTTCTTC.

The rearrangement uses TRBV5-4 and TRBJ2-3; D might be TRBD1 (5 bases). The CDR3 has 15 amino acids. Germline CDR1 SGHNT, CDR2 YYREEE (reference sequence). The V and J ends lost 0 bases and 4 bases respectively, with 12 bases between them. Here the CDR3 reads CASSLVGFRADTQYF. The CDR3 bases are TGTGCCAGCAGCTTGGTGGGTTTCAGGGCAGATACGCAGTATTTT. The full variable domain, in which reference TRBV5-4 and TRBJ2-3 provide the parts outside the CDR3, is ETGVTQSPTHLIKTRGQQVTLRCSSQSGHNTVSWYQQALGQGPQFIFQYYREEENGRGNFPPRFSGLQFPNYSSELNVNALELDDSALYLCASSLVGFRADTQYFGPGTRLTVL.

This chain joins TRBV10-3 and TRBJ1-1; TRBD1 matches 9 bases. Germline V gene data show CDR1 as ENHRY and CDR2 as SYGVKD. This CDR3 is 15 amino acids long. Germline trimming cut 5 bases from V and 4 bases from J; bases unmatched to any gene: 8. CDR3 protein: CAISNSDRGVTEAFF. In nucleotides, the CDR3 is TGTGCCATCAGTAATTCGGACAGGGGAGTCACTGAAGCTTTCTTT.

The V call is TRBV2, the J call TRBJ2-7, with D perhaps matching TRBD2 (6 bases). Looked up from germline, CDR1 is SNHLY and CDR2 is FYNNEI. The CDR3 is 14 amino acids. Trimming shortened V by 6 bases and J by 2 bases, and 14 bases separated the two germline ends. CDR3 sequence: CASSPGTGAYEQYF. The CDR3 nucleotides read TGTGCCAGCAGCCCCGGGACGGGGGCCTACGAGCAGTACTTC.

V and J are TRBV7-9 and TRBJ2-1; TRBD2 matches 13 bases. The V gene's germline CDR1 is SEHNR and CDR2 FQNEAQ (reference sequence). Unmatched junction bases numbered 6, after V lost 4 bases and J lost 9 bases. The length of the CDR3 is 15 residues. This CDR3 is CASSSRLAGGGEQFF. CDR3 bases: TGTGCCAGCAGCTCACGACTAGCGGGAGGCGGTGAGCAGTTCTTC. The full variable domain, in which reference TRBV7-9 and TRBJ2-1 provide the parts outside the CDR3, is DTGVSQNPRHKITKRGQNVTFRCDPISEHNRLYWYRQTLGQGPEFLTYFQNEAQLEKSRLLSDRFSAERPKGSFSTLEIQRTEQGDSAMYLCASSSRLAGGGEQFFGPGTRLTVL.